Presented here are 30 T cell receptor beta chains from one specimen sequenced in a study of radiation and T cells in renal cell carcinoma (dated by TCRdb to about 2020). The sample's time point label, decoded: tumor resected at nephrectomy. Explained via the paper, the treatment or condition label denotes: treatment-naive control, cytoreductive nephrectomy. Libraries were made using the immunoSEQ multiplex PCR assay. TCRdb carries this immuneACCESS record with in-frame sequences only. Its versions omit some clonotypes, under half of them owing to an unresolved V gene in the studies checked, with the rest unexplained. In this sample the table shows some 10,000 clones, 58% of which occur a single time. The leading ten clones occupy roughly 10% of the sample. The sample consisted of tumor tissue, taken from a patient whose treatment was nephrectomy without radiotherapy. These receptors all come from a man between 40 and 49 years old with renal cell carcinoma.

This clone was recorded a few times. The rearrangement links TRBV5-1 to TRBJ2-5; D unresolved. Deletions cut 0 bases from V and 1 base from J, with 10 bases between. Looked up from germline, CDR1 is SGHRS and CDR2 is YFSETQ. The CDR3 has 15 residues. For the CDR3, the DNA is TGCGCCAGCAGCTTGGAACGCGCCACCCAAGAGACCCAGTACTTC. Translation gives CASSLERATQETQYF.

Comments on this clone: A read error may explain this, as a much larger clone is one base away. The genes are TRBV6-1 and TRBJ1-2; no clear D gene. The CDR3 consists of 11 residues. Germline CDR1 and CDR2: MNHNS and SASEGT. V gave up 5 bases and J gave up 3 bases, with 4 bases separating them. CDR3 region: CASSWDYGYTF. In DNA form, the CDR3 reads TGTGCCAGCAGTTGGGACTATGGCTACACCTTC.

The rearrangement joins TRBV5-1 to TRBJ2-1, with TRBD1 identical over 8 bases. Trimming took 0 bases from V and 8 from J; bases not matched to a gene: 4. The V gene's germline CDR1 is SGHRS and CDR2 YFSETQ. This CDR3 has 14 amino acids. The CDR3 here is CASSLGQGRDEQFF. The CDR3, as DNA: TGCGCCAGCAGCTTGGGACAGGGGCGCGATGAGCAGTTCTTC.

This chain links TRBV5-1 with TRBJ2-1; D might be TRBD2 (5 bases). This CDR3 spans 16 amino acids. Germline CDR1 reads SGHRS; CDR2 reads YFSETQ. Trimming took 7 bases from V and 0 from J, leaving 17 bases between them. The CDR3 reads CASASGLSSSYNEQFF. The CDR3, as DNA: TGCGCCAGCGCATCAGGACTGTCGAGCTCCTACAATGAGCAGTTCTTC.

CDR3 nucleotide sequence: TGTGCCACCAGCAGAGAGCCACAGGGGTGGGATGAGCAGTTCTTC. Protein product: CATSREPQGWDEQFF. This sequence joins TRBV15 and TRBJ2-1, with TRBD1 matching over 7 bases. Looked up from germline, CDR1 is LNHNV and CDR2 is YYDKDF (reference sequence). This CDR3 has 15 amino acids. The junction had 7 bases not matched to a gene; V was cut back by 0 bases and J by 8 bases.

In regard to this clone: The sample carries other DNA sequences with the same CDR3. This chain connects TRBV27 to TRBJ2-5; a possible D gene is TRBD2 (6 bases). Trimming left V 9 bases short and J 5 bases short, with 7 bases between. The germline V gene encodes CDR1 MNHEY and CDR2 SMNVEV (reference sequence). This CDR3 has 10 amino acids. CDR3 sequence: CASGRETQYF. Here the CDR3 DNA reads TGTGCCAGTGGGAGGGAGACCCAGTACTTC.

This clone turned up a few times. The V call is TRBV10-3, the J call TRBJ1-5; D gene ambiguous. V dropped 0 bases and J dropped 6 bases, with 6 bases sitting between them. Germline CDR1 reads ENHRY; CDR2 reads SYGVKD. The CDR3 runs 13 residues. DNA of the CDR3: TGTGCCATCAGTGAGTCAACGTTTCAGCCCCAGCATTTT. This sequence encodes CAISESTFQPQHF.

This chain joins TRBV6-1 and TRBJ2-5; tentative D call: TRBD2 (6 bases). Per the germline V gene, CDR1 is MNHNS and CDR2 is SASEGT. The CDR3 covers 15 residues. The ends were cut back, 4 bases at V and 1 base at J, with 13 bases in the middle. In DNA, the CDR3 is TGTGCCAGCAGTGTAGCGGCGGTATCCCAAGAGACCCAGTACTTC. Amino acid sequence: CASSVAAVSQETQYF.

The rearrangement links TRBV10-1 to TRBJ1-3, with D possibly TRBD1 on 6 matching bases. V was cut by 0 bases and J by 0 bases, with 9 bases left in between. The germline CDR1 and CDR2 sequences are WNHNN and SYGVQD (reference sequence). The CDR3 is 16 residues long. CDR3 sequence (DNA): TGCGCCAGCAGTGAGTCGGGACACTCCTCTGGAAACACCATATATTTT. Protein product: CASSESGHSSGNTIYF.

The genes are TRBV6-4 and TRBJ1-2, with 9 bases lining up with TRBD1. Germline V gene lookup returns CDR1 MRHNA and CDR2 SNTAGT. This CDR3 comprises 14 residues. The junction had 11 bases not matched to a gene; V was cut back by 6 bases and J by 9 bases. The CDR3: CASRTNRGLGRYTF. CDR3 bases: TGTGCCAGCAGGACGAACAGGGGGCTCGGGCGCTACACCTTC.

J is TRBJ2-1 and V is TRBV10-2, with 8 bases identical to TRBD2. The J segment lost 12 bases and the V segment lost 4 bases, leaving 11 bases of the junction unmatched. Per the germline V gene, CDR1 is WSHSY and CDR2 is SAAADI. This CDR3 has 14 residues. CDR3 bases: TGCGCCAGCAGTGTAGCGGGACCCCTCGCCGGGCAGTTCTTC. This encodes CASSVAGPLAGQFF.

The chain carries TRBV5-4 and TRBJ1-3, with D uncertain. CDR1 SGHNT and CDR2 YYREEE come from the germline V gene (reference sequence). This CDR3 spans 15 amino acids. V gave up 1 base and J gave up 0 bases, with 8 bases separating them. DNA for the CDR3: TGTGCCAGCAGCTTGTCGGGTTACTCTGGAAACACCATATATTTT. It encodes CASSLSGYSGNTIYF.

The chain joins TRBV19 to TRBJ2-2; TRBD2 might be the D (5 bases). CDR1 LNHDA and CDR2 SQIVND come from the germline V gene (reference sequence). V lost 4 bases and J lost 5, with 11 bases in between. This CDR3 region has 14 residues. The CDR3 DNA sequence: TGTGCCAGTAGTAGCGCGGGTAGGACCGGGGAGCTGTTTTTT. Its translation is CASSSAGRTGELFF.

The gene calls are TRBV9 and TRBJ1-1; no clear D. Deletions cut 0 bases from V and 4 bases from J, with 10 bases between. The CDR3 sequence is 14 residues long. From germline, CDR1 is SGDLS and CDR2 YYNGEE. In DNA, the CDR3 is TGTGCCAGCAGCGTAGGGCTGAGCGGCACTGAAGCTTTCTTT. Encoded protein: CASSVGLSGTEAFF.

The chain joins TRBV27 to TRBJ2-2; 7 bases are a match to TRBD1. V trimming: 2 bases; J trimming: 7 bases; junction bases outside the gene matches: 4. The germline CDR1 and CDR2 sequences are MNHEY and SMNVEV (reference sequence). This CDR3 is 14 amino acids long. This chain's CDR3 is CASSLDRVFGELFF. CDR3 bases: TGTGCCAGCAGTTTAGACAGGGTGTTCGGGGAGCTGTTTTTT.

The chain uses TRBV28 and TRBJ1-3; no clear D gene. CDR1 is MDHEN and CDR2 is SYDVKM in the germline V gene. The CDR3 is 17 residues long. Trimming cost V 6 bases and J 3 bases, with 21 bases left between them. CDR3 protein: CASSPPLGRVVGNTIYF. In DNA form, the CDR3 reads TGTGCCAGCAGCCCGCCTCTCGGACGGGTCGTTGGAAACACCATATATTTT. The variable domain in full, completed from reference TRBV28 and TRBJ1-3, reads DVKVTQSSRYLVKRTGEKVFLECVQDMDHENMFWYRQDPGLGLRLIYFSYDVKMKEKGDIPEGYSVSREKKERFSLILESASTNQTSMYLCASSPPLGRVVGNTIYFGEGSWLTVV.

The genes are TRBV2 and TRBJ2-1, with 16 bases aligning to TRBD2. V shed 6 bases and J 1 base; nucleotides not matched to a gene: 3. The germline V gene encodes CDR1 SNHLY and CDR2 FYNNEI. The CDR3 sequence is 17 residues long. CDR3 amino acids: CASSGTSGRGSYNEQFF. In DNA form, the CDR3 reads TGTGCCAGCAGCGGGACTAGCGGGAGGGGATCCTACAATGAGCAGTTCTTC.

The chain has TRBV6-5 and TRBJ2-3, with 9 bases identical to TRBD2. Germline V CDR1 and CDR2: MNHEY, SVGAGI. CDR3 length: 15 amino acids. J lost 3 bases, V lost 6 bases, and 7 bases had no gene match. The CDR3 DNA is TGTGCCAGCAGGGGGGGACTAGCCGGGACAGATACGCAGTATTTT. Translation gives CASRGGLAGTDTQYF.

Only a few counts were recorded for this clone. J is TRBJ2-3 and V is TRBV25-1; D possibly corresponds to TRBD1 (5 bases). This CDR3 comprises 17 residues. Germline values: CDR1 MGHDK, CDR2 SYGVNS. The V gene lost 5 bases and the J gene lost 3 bases, with 21 bases spanning the gap. This chain's CDR3 is CASSKPDRGGITDTQYF. CDR3 in DNA: TGTGCCAGCAGTAAACCAGATAGGGGTGGGATTACAGATACGCAGTATTTT.

The CDR3 coding sequence is TGTGCCAGCAGTTCGGCGGGAGGGCGCCATGAGCAGTTCTTC. It is translated as CASSSAGGRHEQFF. The J gene is TRBJ2-1, the V gene TRBV28; the match to TRBD2 covers 9 bases. V lost 4 bases and J lost 8; bases outside the gene matches: 6. The germline CDR1 and CDR2 sequences are MDHEN and SYDVKM. There are 14 residues in the CDR3.

The chain links TRBV5-6 to TRBJ2-1, with 9 bases matching TRBD2. Germline trimming cut 1 base from V and 3 bases from J; bases unmatched to any gene: 8. Germline V gene lookup returns CDR1 SGHDT and CDR2 YYEEEE. The CDR3 has 17 residues. CDR3 nucleotide sequence: TGTGCCAGCAGCTTGTTTGGTAGCGGGAGTAACTACAATGAGCAGTTCTTC. Translation gives CASSLFGSGSNYNEQFF.

The chain has TRBV11-3 and TRBJ2-3, with TRBD1 matching over 9 bases. Germline V gives CDR1 SGHNT, CDR2 YENEEA. Losses at the gene ends were 2 bases for V and 5 bases for J; bases not matched to a gene: 8. This CDR3 region has 16 residues. The CDR3 spells CASSLMGQGGRDTQYF. The CDR3 nucleotides read TGTGCCAGCAGCTTAATGGGACAGGGTGGAAGAGATACGCAGTATTTT.

A note on this clone: Since a much larger clone is just one base distant, this may be a read error. The rearrangement joins TRBV9 to TRBJ2-3; D perhaps matches TRBD2 (9 bases). The CDR3 extends over 16 amino acids. Germline V gives CDR1 SGDLS, CDR2 YYNGEE. CDR3: CPSSGGNRGGTDTQYF. The CDR3 DNA sequence: TGTCCCAGCAGCGGGGGGAACAGGGGGGGGACAGATACGCAGTATTTT.

The genes are TRBV19 and TRBJ1-3; the D is unclear. This CDR3 is 11 amino acids long. Germline V gene lookup returns CDR1 LNHDA and CDR2 SQIVND (reference sequence). The CDR3: CARASGNTIYF. The CDR3, as DNA: TGTGCGAGGGCCTCTGGAAACACCATATATTTT. Using reference TRBV19 and TRBJ1-3 for the parts outside the CDR3, the full variable domain is DGGITQSPKYLFRKEGQNVTLSCEQNLNHDAMYWYRQDPGQGLRLIYYSQIVNDFQKGDIAEGYSVSREKKESFPLTVTSAQKNPTAFYLCARASGNTIYFGEGSWLTVV.

The J gene is TRBJ1-3, the V gene TRBV5-4; TRBD1 matches 10 bases. This CDR3 comprises 14 residues. The germline gives CDR1 SGHNT, CDR2 YYREEE (reference sequence). J lost 8 bases, V lost 4 bases, and 6 bases had no gene match. This chain's CDR3 is CASSVGTGVDTIYF. DNA for the CDR3: TGTGCCAGCAGCGTCGGGACAGGGGTGGACACCATATATTTT.

The V and J genes are TRBV20-1 and TRBJ2-3; D is unresolved. This CDR3 region has 11 residues. CDR1 and CDR2 from the germline V gene are DFQATT and SNEGSKA (reference sequence). V gave up 3 bases and J gave up 6 bases, with 7 bases separating them. Here the CDR3 reads CSASLKDTQYF. Here the CDR3 DNA reads TGCAGTGCTAGCTTGAAGGATACGCAGTATTTT.

This sequence joins TRBV5-1 and TRBJ2-1; perhaps TRBD2 as D (6 bases). Between the trimmed V and J ends, which lost 0 bases and 9 bases, there was a span of 10 bases. The CDR3 length is 13 residues. Germline V gene lookup returns CDR1 SGHRS and CDR2 YFSETQ. Here the CDR3 DNA reads TGCGCCAGCAGCTTGGCCGGGGGACGTGAGCAGTTCTTC. Translation: CASSLAGGREQFF.

CDR3 coding DNA: TGCGCCAGCAGCTCTCGGGGGGGAATGAACACTGAAGCTTTCTTT. This gives the protein CASSSRGGMNTEAFF. The chain recombines TRBV5-1 with TRBJ1-1; possible D gene TRBD1, 5 bases. In germline, CDR1 is SGHRS, CDR2 YFSETQ. V lost 3 bases, J lost 0 bases, and 12 bases lay in between. CDR3 length equals 15 residues.

This clone was picked up a small number of times. The chain is built from TRBV15 and TRBJ2-5, with no clear D. Looked up from germline, CDR1 is LNHNV and CDR2 is YYDKDF (reference sequence). The CDR3 runs to 16 residues. V lost 1 base and J lost 5, with 17 bases in between. CDR3 sequence (DNA): TGTGCCACCAGCAGAGTCTCGGCGCTCGGAGCTGAGACCCAGTACTTC. Translation: CATSRVSALGAETQYF.

V usage is TRBV19 and J usage is TRBJ2-7, with 10 bases that match TRBD2. The V gene end was trimmed by 3 bases and the J gene end by 1 base; junction bases not matched to a gene: 3. CDR1 LNHDA and CDR2 SQIVND come from the germline V gene (reference sequence). CDR3 length equals 15 residues. The CDR3 here is CASSIGLAVSYEQYF. CDR3 DNA: TGTGCCAGTAGTATCGGACTAGCGGTATCCTACGAGCAGTACTTC.